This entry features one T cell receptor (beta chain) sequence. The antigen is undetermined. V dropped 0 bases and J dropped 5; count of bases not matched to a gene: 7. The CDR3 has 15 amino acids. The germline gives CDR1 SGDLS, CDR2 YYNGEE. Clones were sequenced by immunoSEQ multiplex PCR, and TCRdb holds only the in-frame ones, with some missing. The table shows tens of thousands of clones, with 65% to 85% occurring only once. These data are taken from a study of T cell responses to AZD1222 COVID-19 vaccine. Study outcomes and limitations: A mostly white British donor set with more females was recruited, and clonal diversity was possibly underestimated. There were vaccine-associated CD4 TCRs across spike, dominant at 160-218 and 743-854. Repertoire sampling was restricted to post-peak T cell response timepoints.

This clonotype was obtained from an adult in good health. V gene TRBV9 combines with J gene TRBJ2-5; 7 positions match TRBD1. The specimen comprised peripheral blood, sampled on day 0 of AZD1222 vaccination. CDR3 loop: CASSVARGRKETQYF. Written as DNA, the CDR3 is TGTGCCAGCAGCGTAGCTAGGGGGCGGAAGGAGACCCAGTACTTC.